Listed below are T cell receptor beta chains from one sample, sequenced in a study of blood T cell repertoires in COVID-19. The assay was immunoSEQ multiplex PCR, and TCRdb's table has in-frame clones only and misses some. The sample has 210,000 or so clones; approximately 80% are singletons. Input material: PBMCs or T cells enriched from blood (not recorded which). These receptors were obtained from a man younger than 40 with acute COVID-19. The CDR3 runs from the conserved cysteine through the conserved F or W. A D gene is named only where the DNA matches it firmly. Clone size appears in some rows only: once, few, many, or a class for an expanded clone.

TGTGCCAGCAGTTTACTAGGGGTTACCGGGGAGCTGTTTTTT,CASSLLGVTGELFF,TRBJ2-2,TRBV27,.,.
TGTGCCAGCAGTCCCGACCTGGGCGGGGGGCCTCAGTATTTT,CASSPDLGGGPQYF,TRBJ2-3,TRBV28,.,TRBD2
TGTGCCAGCAGCTTGGGGGTGATCGGGACAGCTAATTCACCCCTCCACTTT,CASSLGVIGTANSPLHF,TRBJ1-6,TRBV7-6,.,TRBD1
TGTGCCAGAAGCTTTCCCAGGCCCGCGCGAAAGCAGACCCAGTACTTC,CARSFPRPARKQTQYF,TRBJ2-5,TRBV5-3,few,.
TGCAGTGCTGACAAAGGAAACACCATATATTTT,CSADKGNTIYF,TRBJ1-3,TRBV20-1,.,.
TGTGCCAGCAGTTCAGACATACGGGGACTGTCAATCGATACGCAGTATTTT,CASSSDIRGLSIDTQYF,TRBJ2-3,TRBV11-3,.,.
TGTGCCAGCAGCTTAGGGACAGGGGTTTCTGGGGCCAACGTCCTGACTTTC,CASSLGTGVSGANVLTF,TRBJ2-6,TRBV5-4,.,TRBD1
TGTGCCAGCAGCGACGGGGGGAACTATAATTCACCCCTCCACTTT,CASSDGGNYNSPLHF,TRBJ1-6,TRBV14,.,.
TGTGCCAGCATAAGGGGGCATGTTCAGGCAGATACGCAGTATTTT,CASIRGHVQADTQYF,TRBJ2-3,TRBV5-6,few,TRBD1
TGTGCCAGCAGTTACCCGGGACTACTGTACGAGCAGTACTTC,CASSYPGLLYEQYF,TRBJ2-7,TRBV6-5,.,TRBD2
TGTGCCTGGAGTCCTTCGGAGACCCAGTACTTC,CAWSPSETQYF,TRBJ2-5,TRBV30,few,.
TGCGCCAGCAGTCAAATACCCTACAATCAGCCCCAGCATTTT,CASSQIPYNQPQHF,TRBJ1-5,TRBV23-1,.,.
TGTGCCAGCAGCTTACAGGGGAATGAGCAGTTCTTC,CASSLQGNEQFF,TRBJ2-1,TRBV11-2,many,.
TGTGCCAGCAGACTCTACGGGTCCGGGGAGCTGTTTTTT,CASRLYGSGELFF,TRBJ2-2,TRBV6-5,.,.
TGTGCCATCAGACCGGGACTAGCGGGGGGGACAGATACGCAGTATTTT,CAIRPGLAGGTDTQYF,TRBJ2-3,TRBV10-3,.,TRBD2
TGTGCCAGCAGCTTGGACGGGTCGGGGGTACGGGAGACCCAGTACTTC,CASSLDGSGVRETQYF,TRBJ2-5,TRBV5-5,once,.
TGTGCCACCAGTGATTCACCGGACAGGGGCAATGAGCAGTTCTTC,CATSDSPDRGNEQFF,TRBJ2-1,TRBV24-1,.,TRBD1
TGTGCCAGCAGCCAGGGGGTTGGACAGGGGAACACAGATACGCAGTATTTT,CASSQGVGQGNTDTQYF,TRBJ2-3,TRBV4-2,.,TRBD1
TGTGCCAGCAGTGAAGCGGACAGGGGATGGACCCAGTACTTC,CASSEADRGWTQYF,TRBJ2-5,TRBV2,once,TRBD1
TGTGCCAGCAGCCAAGAAAGAGAGGTTAGATACTTC,CASSQEREVRYF,TRBJ2-7,TRBV14,.,.
TGTGCCAGCAGCTTAAATCGACTAGCGGGGAATGAGCAGTTCTTC,CASSLNRLAGNEQFF,TRBJ2-1,TRBV7-3,.,TRBD2
TGTGCCAGCAGCCCATATGCTAGCGGAGCTTACAATGAGCAGTTCTTC,CASSPYASGAYNEQFF,TRBJ2-1,TRBV5-6,.,TRBD2
TGCGCCAGCAGCCAAGGCGGGACTAGCGGGGGTGAGCAGTTCTTC,CASSQGGTSGGEQFF,TRBJ2-1,TRBV4-1,.,TRBD2
TGTGCCAGCAGCCACCCCTTCGGGGGAGTCTATGAGCAGTTCTTC,CASSHPFGGVYEQFF,TRBJ2-1,TRBV3-1/TRBV3-2,.,.
TGTGCCACCAGCAGAGCCTTGGGACAGGCCTACGAGCAGTACTTC,CATSRALGQAYEQYF,TRBJ2-7,TRBV15,.,TRBD1
TGTGCCAGTAACGACATTGGGACACTAGCTAACTATGGCTACACCTTC,CASNDIGTLANYGYTF,TRBJ1-2,TRBV19,.,.
TGTGCCAGCGGTGGGCAGGGGAACTACGAGCAGTACTTC,CASGGQGNYEQYF,TRBJ2-7,TRBV2,.,.
TGTGCCAGCGGGACTAGCGGGTCCTACGAGCAGTACTTC,CASGTSGSYEQYF,TRBJ2-7,TRBV18,.,TRBD2
TGTGCCAGTAACGGGCAGGGGGCGATAGGCTACACCTTC,CASNGQGAIGYTF,TRBJ1-2,TRBV19,.,TRBD1
TGTGCCAGTAACCTACAGGGGAACTATGGCTACACCTTC,CASNLQGNYGYTF,TRBJ1-2,TRBV2,.,TRBD1
TGCGCCAGCAGCTTGGGACGGGACTACGAGCAGTACTTC,CASSLGRDYEQYF,TRBJ2-7,TRBV5-1,.,.
TGTGCCAGCAGCCGGGGACAGGGGAACTACGAGCAGTACTTC,CASSRGQGNYEQYF,TRBJ2-7,TRBV5-6,.,TRBD1
TGTGCCATCCAAGAACAGGGGACGAATGAAAAACTGTTTTTT,CAIQEQGTNEKLFF,TRBJ1-4,TRBV5-4,.,TRBD1
TGTGCCAGCAGCGACGACAGGGGGATCCTCTACGAGCAGTACTTC,CASSDDRGILYEQYF,TRBJ2-7,TRBV6-5,.,TRBD1
TGCGCCAGCACCATCACTAGCGGGGACTACAATGAGCAGTTCTTC,CASTITSGDYNEQFF,TRBJ2-1,TRBV5-1,.,TRBD2
TGCGCCAGCAGCTCTACAGAGAACACTGAAGCTTTCTTT,CASSSTENTEAFF,TRBJ1-1,TRBV5-1,.,.
TGTGCCAGCCTCGGTTCTCTTTTAGGAAACACCATATATTTT,CASLGSLLGNTIYF,TRBJ1-3,TRBV28,once,.
TGTGCCAGTAGTGGTAGGCAGGGGGCTGAAGCTTTCTTT,CASSGRQGAEAFF,TRBJ1-1,TRBV19,.,TRBD1
TGCAGCGTTGTACAAGCGGAAGCTTTCTTT,CSVVQAEAFF,TRBJ1-1,TRBV29-1,.,.
TGTGCCAGCAGCACCCGGACGGGGGGCACTGAAGCTTTCTTT,CASSTRTGGTEAFF,TRBJ1-1,TRBV9,few,.
TGTGCCAGCAGTAACAGGGAACCCTACGAGCAGTACTTC,CASSNREPYEQYF,TRBJ2-7,TRBV6-4,once,.
TGTGCCAGTAGTATAGATATCTGGACAGACGAGCAGTACTTC,CASSIDIWTDEQYF,TRBJ2-7,TRBV19,.,.
TGTGCCAGCAGCTTGCAGGGAGGGACTGAAGCTTTCTTT,CASSLQGGTEAFF,TRBJ1-1,TRBV5-5,many,.
TGCGCCAGCAGCTTGGATGCAGGGTTAGAGACCCAGTACTTC,CASSLDAGLETQYF,TRBJ2-5,TRBV5-1,.,.
TGCGCCAGCAGTGATCCGGGGAGAATCCAAGAGACCCAGTACTTC,CASSDPGRIQETQYF,TRBJ2-5,TRBV5-1,.,.
TGTGCCAGCAGAAGACAGGTCAATCAGCCCCAGCATTTT,CASRRQVNQPQHF,TRBJ1-5,TRBV12-3/TRBV12-4,.,.
TGTGCCAGCAGGATTGAGACAGGACCTGGAAACACCATATATTTT,CASRIETGPGNTIYF,TRBJ1-3,TRBV9,.,.
TGTGCCAGCAGTGAGAGGGGGTTCAGCACTGAAGCTTTCTTT,CASSERGFSTEAFF,TRBJ1-1,TRBV6-4,.,.
TGTGCCACCAGCAGTACGTGGGGGACAGGGGCCGAGCAGTACTTC,CATSSTWGTGAEQYF,TRBJ2-7,TRBV15,.,TRBD1
TGTGCCAGCAGTTTTGGACAGGGCAGCTATGGCTACACCTTC,CASSFGQGSYGYTF,TRBJ1-2,TRBV7-9,.,TRBD1
TGCGCCACCCGGGACCCGGGAGTGAACACTGAAGCTTTCTTT,CATRDPGVNTEAFF,TRBJ1-1,TRBV10-1,.,.
TGTGCCATCAGCGACACTAGCGGGGGGATTTACGAGCAGTACTTC,CAISDTSGGIYEQYF,TRBJ2-7,TRBV10-3,.,TRBD2